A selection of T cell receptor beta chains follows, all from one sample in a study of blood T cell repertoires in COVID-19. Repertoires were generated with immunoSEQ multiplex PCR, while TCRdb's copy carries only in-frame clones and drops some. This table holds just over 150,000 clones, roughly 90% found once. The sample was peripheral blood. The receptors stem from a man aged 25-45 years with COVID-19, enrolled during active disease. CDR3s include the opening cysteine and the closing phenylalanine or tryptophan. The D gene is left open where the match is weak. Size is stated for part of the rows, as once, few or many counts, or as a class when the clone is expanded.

cdr3_aa: CASSFSTGSYEQYF
cdr3_nt: TGCGCCAGCAGCTTCTCGACAGGGAGCTACGAGCAGTACTTC
v_call: TRBV5-1
j_call: TRBJ2-7
d_call: TRBD1
clone_size: NA

cdr3_aa: CASTPVEGYGYTF
cdr3_nt: TGTGCCAGCACCCCCGTGGAGGGCTATGGCTACACCTTC
v_call: TRBV12-3/TRBV12-4
j_call: TRBJ1-2
d_call: NA
clone_size: NA

cdr3_aa: CASSSGISGNTIYF
cdr3_nt: TGTGCCAGCAGCTCAGGGATCTCTGGAAACACCATATATTTT
v_call: TRBV3-1/TRBV3-2
j_call: TRBJ1-3
d_call: NA
clone_size: NA

cdr3_aa: CASSLSLIAQETQYF
cdr3_nt: TGTGCCAGCAGCTTAAGCCTAATTGCTCAAGAGACCCAGTACTTC
v_call: TRBV7-7
j_call: TRBJ2-5
d_call: NA
clone_size: NA

cdr3_aa: CASSQSRDREPRSNQPQHF
cdr3_nt: TGCGCCAGCAGTCAAAGTCGGGACAGGGAGCCGCGGAGCAATCAGCCCCAGCATTTT
v_call: TRBV23-1
j_call: TRBJ1-5
d_call: TRBD1
clone_size: few

cdr3_aa: CARGAAGGTDTQYF
cdr3_nt: TGTGCCAGGGGGGCAGCGGGAGGCACAGATACGCAGTATTTT
v_call: TRBV19
j_call: TRBJ2-3
d_call: TRBD2
clone_size: NA

cdr3_aa: CASSRLDRGHYGYTF
cdr3_nt: TGTGCCAGCAGCCGACTCGACAGGGGGCACTATGGCTACACCTTC
v_call: TRBV11-1
j_call: TRBJ1-2
d_call: TRBD1
clone_size: NA

cdr3_aa: CASSPIDTGGAGTDTQYF
cdr3_nt: TGTGCCAGCAGCCCCATCGATACAGGGGGCGCGGGCACAGATACGCAGTATTTT
v_call: TRBV7-2
j_call: TRBJ2-3
d_call: TRBD1
clone_size: NA

cdr3_aa: CSVEVPGRNIQYF
cdr3_nt: TGCAGCGTTGAAGTCCCAGGAAGAAACATTCAGTACTTC
v_call: TRBV29-1
j_call: TRBJ2-4
d_call: NA
clone_size: NA

cdr3_aa: CASSEPRVGFMNTEAFF
cdr3_nt: TGTGCCAGCAGCGAACCCAGGGTGGGGTTTATGAACACTGAAGCTTTCTTT
v_call: TRBV7-9
j_call: TRBJ1-1
d_call: NA
clone_size: NA

cdr3_aa: CASSPYRGLRSPLHF
cdr3_nt: TGTGCCAGCAGTCCTTACAGGGGGCTAAGGTCACCCCTCCACTTT
v_call: TRBV27
j_call: TRBJ1-6
d_call: TRBD1
clone_size: NA

cdr3_aa: CASSSLTGSQEKLFF
cdr3_nt: TGTGCCAGCAGTTCCCTAACAGGGAGTCAAGAAAAACTGTTTTTT
v_call: TRBV5-5
j_call: TRBJ1-4
d_call: NA
clone_size: few

cdr3_aa: CASSPTGSGNTIYF
cdr3_nt: TGTGCCAGCAGCCCCACGGGATCTGGAAACACCATATATTTT
v_call: TRBV6-6
j_call: TRBJ1-3
d_call: NA
clone_size: NA

cdr3_aa: CASSLSAGHGYTF
cdr3_nt: TGTGCCAGCAGCCTGTCTGCAGGGCATGGCTACACCTTC
v_call: TRBV12-3/TRBV12-4
j_call: TRBJ1-2
d_call: NA
clone_size: NA

cdr3_aa: CASSRDNDRPYGYTF
cdr3_nt: TGTGCCAGCTCACGCGACAACGACAGGCCCTATGGCTACACCTTC
v_call: TRBV18
j_call: TRBJ1-2
d_call: NA
clone_size: NA